Listed below are T cell receptor beta chains from one sample, sequenced in a study of T cells in Graves' hyperthyroidism and ophthalmopathy. Each CDR3 protein is one row after TCRdb ran MiXCR on the multiplex PCR reads. This sample has approximately 410,000 distinct CDR3 sequences, with over 12% found just once. The sample was blood. These receptors were taken from a man younger than 30 with Graves' ophthalmopathy. Both conserved end residues are part of each CDR3. Fields, in order: V gene, D gene, clone size, CDR3 length, J gene, CDR3 DNA, CDR3 protein. D genes are given only for firm matches. Rows may omit the clone size; those that give it use once, few, many or a size class.

TRBV27	TRBD2	few	15	TRBJ2-7	TGTGCCAGCAGTCCGATAGCGGGGGAGGGCGACGAGCAGTACTTC	CASSPIAGEGDEQYF
TRBV29-1	-	many	13	TRBJ1-5	TGCAGCGTTGGAGGTTATAGCAATCAGCCCCAGCATTTT	CSVGGYSNQPQHF
TRBV3-1	-	many	13	TRBJ2-3	TGTGCCAGCAGCCGCCCTGAGTCAGATACGCAGTATTTT	CASSRPESDTQYF
TRBV4-1	-	many	15	TRBJ2-7	TGCGCCAGCAGCCATGGGCAGGGGCCATCCTACGAGCAGTACTTC	CASSHGQGPSYEQYF
TRBV2	-	-	15	TRBJ1-4	TGTGCCAGCAGTTTTGACCGGTACTCCACTGAAAAACTGTTTTTT	CASSFDRYSTEKLFF
TRBV7-9	TRBD1	-	15	TRBJ1-5	TGTGCCGGCAGCTCCCCAGACAGGGGGCTGGGGCCCCAGCATTTT	CAGSSPDRGLGPQHF
TRBV10-3	-	-	14	TRBJ2-4	TGTGCCACGGCAGAAAAGTGGACGATGGACATTCAGTACTTC	CATAEKWTMDIQYF
TRBV6-1	TRBD2	few	15	TRBJ2-3	TGTGCCAACAGCGGACTAGCGGGGGATACAGATACGCAGTATTTT	CANSGLAGDTDTQYF
TRBV10-3	-	-	17	TRBJ1-2	TGTGCCATCAGTGAGTCACCGCCGGTGGGGACTTCCTCTGGCTACACCTTC	CAISESPPVGTSSGYTF
TRBV29-1	-	many	14	TRBJ2-3	TGCAGCGTTGACTCCGGGCCTCGCACAGATACGCAGTATTTT	CSVDSGPRTDTQYF
TRBV19	-	-	13	TRBJ1-3	TGTGCCAGTAGTACCCTTGCCGGAAACACCATATATTTT	CASSTLAGNTIYF
TRBV27	-	many	14	TRBJ2-7	TGTGCCAGCAGTTCTTGGTCTGATCACTACGAGCAGTACTTC	CASSSWSDHYEQYF
TRBV20-1	TRBD1	many	14	TRBJ2-7	TGCAGTGCCATCCCCGGACAGGAACCCTACGAGCAGTACTTC	CSAIPGQEPYEQYF
TRBV29-1	-	-	14	TRBJ2-7	TGCAGCGTTGCGGGGCTACCCCCCCTTTACGAGCAGTACTTC	CSVAGLPPLYEQYF
TRBV7-2	TRBD2	many	17	TRBJ2-3	TGTGCCAGCAGCTCAGGACTAGCGGGGGCCAGCACAGATACGCAGTATTTT	CASSSGLAGASTDTQYF
TRBV11-2	TRBD1	many	14	TRBJ2-5	TGTGCCAGCAGCGGGGACAGGGGGCAAGAGACCCAGTACTTC	CASSGDRGQETQYF
TRBV27	-	many	14	TRBJ2-7	TGTGCCAGCAGTTTATCCGGGGGCGACAACGAGCAGTACTTC	CASSLSGGDNEQYF
TRBV6-1	-	many	15	TRBJ2-7	TGTGCCAGCAGCCCCCGTGGGGGGAGCTCCTACGAGCAGTACTTC	CASSPRGGSSYEQYF
TRBV5-1	TRBD1	many	15	TRBJ2-1	TGCGCCAGCAGCTTGTGGGACAGAACTCACAATGAGCAGTTCTTC	CASSLWDRTHNEQFF
TRBV3-1	-	many	12	TRBJ2-7	TGTGCCAGCAGCCAAGATCCCTACGAGCAGTACTTC	CASSQDPYEQYF
TRBV5-6	-	-	15	TRBJ1-2	TGTGCCAGCAGCTTGGGGGACATATCTAACTATGGCTACACCTTC	CASSLGDISNYGYTF
TRBV12-3/TRBV12-4	-	many	12	TRBJ1-1	TGTGCCAGCACTTCAGGTAACACTGAAGCTTTCTTT	CASTSGNTEAFF
TRBV11-2	TRBD2	few	14	TRBJ2-5	TGTGCCAGCAGCCGATCTAGCGGGGAAGAGACCCAGTACTTC	CASSRSSGEETQYF
TRBV12-3/TRBV12-4	TRBD1	many	15	TRBJ1-5	TGTGCCAGCAGCCTTGGGACAGGGGGGAATCAGCCCCAGCATTTT	CASSLGTGGNQPQHF
TRBV2	-	few	17	TRBJ1-5	TGTGCCAGTAGTTTTCTCGACGGAAGAAGAAGCAATCAGCCCCAGCATTTT	CASSFLDGRRSNQPQHF
TRBV7-2	-	many	15	TRBJ2-7	TGTGCCAGCAGCTTAGACGCGGGATTTGCCTACGAGCAGTACTTC	CASSLDAGFAYEQYF
TRBV6-1	-	-	16	TRBJ2-1	TGTGCCAGCAGTGAAATAGGCTCACAGCGGTACAATGAGCAGTTCTTC	CASSEIGSQRYNEQFF
TRBV18	-	many	15	TRBJ2-3	TGTGCCAGCTCACCTAATTCTTGGGTCACAGATACGCAGTATTTT	CASSPNSWVTDTQYF
TRBV10-3	-	-	15	TRBJ2-3	TGTGCCATCAGTGAGGCCCCCTCGAGGACAGATACGCAGTATTTT	CAISEAPSRTDTQYF
TRBV5-5	-	many	16	TRBJ2-1	TGTGCCAGCAGCTGGGACGGGACCACATTTTACAATGAGCAGTTCTTC	CASSWDGTTFYNEQFF
TRBV12-3/TRBV12-4	-	many	14	TRBJ2-3	TGTGCCAGCACCCTGGGGGGGGCTACAGATACGCAGTATTTT	CASTLGGATDTQYF
TRBV9	-	few	15	TRBJ2-7	TGTGCCAGCAGCGTAGCTGGGACACCTACCTACGAGCAGTACTTC	CASSVAGTPTYEQYF
TRBV29-1	-	many	13	TRBJ2-7	TGCAGCGTCCCGGGACGGAATTCCTACGAGCAGTACTTC	CSVPGRNSYEQYF
TRBV18	-	many	13	TRBJ1-1	TGTGCCAGCTCTCGCGATACGAACACTGAAGCTTTCTTT	CASSRDTNTEAFF
TRBV5-1	-	-	14	TRBJ1-2	TGCGCCAGCAGCTGGGGGGCCTCTTCAAGTGGCTACACCTTC	CASSWGASSSGYTF
TRBV20-1	TRBD1	many	14	TRBJ2-5	TGCAGTGCTCGCCAGGGACAGGTTTTTGAGACCCAGTACTTC	CSARQGQVFETQYF
TRBV5-1	-	many	15	TRBJ2-1	TGTGCCAGCAGCCGCGGAGGGGGATCTTACAATGAGCAGTTCTTC	CASSRGGGSYNEQFF
TRBV6-1	-	-	15	TRBJ2-3	TGTGCCAGCAGTCGGGGACTGGGCGCCGCAGATACGCAGTATTTT	CASSRGLGAADTQYF
TRBV12-3/TRBV12-4	TRBD1	-	18	TRBJ1-1	TGTGCCAGCCGTTATGGGAAAAGACAGGGGGCGTCGAACACTGAAGCTTTCTTT	CASRYGKRQGASNTEAFF
TRBV27	TRBD1	many	15	TRBJ2-5	TGTGCCAGCAGTCTGACAGGGGCCAGGTTGGAGACCCAGTACTTC	CASSLTGARLETQYF
TRBV28	TRBD2	many	16	TRBJ2-7	TGTGCCAGCAGTCCCGCGGGAGCGGGAGGGCCGAAGGAGCAGTACTTC	CASSPAGAGGPKEQYF
TRBV20-1	TRBD2	many	15	TRBJ2-2	TGCAGTGCTAGAGGCCTAGCGGGAGGCACCGGGGAGCTGTTTTTT	CSARGLAGGTGELFF
TRBV30	TRBD2	few	13	TRBJ2-2	TGTGCCTGGACCGGGACTAGCTCCGGGGAGCTGTTTTTT	CAWTGTSSGELFF
TRBV7-6	-	few	15	TRBJ2-2	TGTGCCAGCAGCTCCGGGACACCACCCACCGGGGAGCTGTTTTTT	CASSSGTPPTGELFF
TRBV7-8	-	-	14	TRBJ1-2	TGTGCCAGCAGCCCTTTCCGGGATAACTATGGCTACACCTTC	CASSPFRDNYGYTF
TRBV19	TRBD1	-	16	TRBJ2-7	TGTGCCAGTAGCAAGAAGCCCGGGACAGGGGTCCACGAGCAGTACTTC	CASSKKPGTGVHEQYF
TRBV12-3/TRBV12-4	-	many	16	TRBJ1-4	TGTGCCAGCAGTAAAGGAGGGTTACTTACTAATGAAAAACTGTTTTTT	CASSKGGLLTNEKLFF
TRBV2	-	many	13	TRBJ1-2	TGTGCCAGCAGTGAAATAGGGGATCGTGGCTACACCTTC	CASSEIGDRGYTF
TRBV20-1	TRBD2	many	17	TRBJ2-2	TGCAGTGCTAGCCCACTAGCGGGAGGGGCCAGTATCGGGGAGCTGTTTTTT	CSASPLAGGASIGELFF
TRBV27	-	many	14	TRBJ2-7	TGTGCCAGCAGGACCTGGGTCACCTCCTACGAGCAGTACTTC	CASRTWVTSYEQYF
TRBV9	-	-	16	TRBJ2-3	TGTGCCAGCAGCGTAGGGGGGGACAGATCCACAGATACGCAGTATTTT	CASSVGGDRSTDTQYF